These T cell receptor beta chains were read from a single sample in a study of T cells after yellow fever vaccination. Each CDR3 protein gets one entry after TCRdb re-called the 5' RACE reads with MiXCR. The data hold about 260,000 distinct CDR3 sequences, with 10% to 15% observed a single time. The starting material was CD4+ T cells sorted from PBMCs, obtained 45 days after the yellow fever booster vaccination. The source of these receptors is a man aged 30 to 39 who received the YFV17D yellow fever vaccine. CDR3s include the opening cysteine and the closing phenylalanine or tryptophan. The D gene is left open where the match is weak. Not every row has a clone size; where given, it reads once, few, many or a size class.

J: TRBJ2-2; size: NA; D: NA; V: TRBV6-1; DNA: TGTGCCAGCATCCGACGCCCTGGCGACACCGGGGAGCTGTTTTTT; CDR3: CASIRRPGDTGELFF
J: TRBJ2-2; size: NA; D: NA; V: TRBV20-1; DNA: TGCAGTGCTCCGCAGGAGACCTGGGGCACCGGGGAGCTGTTTTTT; CDR3: CSAPQETWGTGELFF
J: TRBJ2-2; size: NA; D: TRBD2; V: TRBV5-1; DNA: TGCGCCAGCAGCCCGCAAGGGAGCGGGACGAACACCGGGGAGCTGTTTTTT; CDR3: CASSPQGSGTNTGELFF
J: TRBJ2-1; size: NA; D: NA; V: TRBV20-1; DNA: TGCAGTGCGGTCCGTCTCATGCGCCACCGGGGGGCCTCCCGCCTAGAGCAGTTCTTC; CDR3: CSAVRLMRHRGASRLEQFF
J: TRBJ1-1; size: few; D: NA; V: TRBV27; DNA: TGTGCCAGCAGTGTACTAGGGGGAACTGAAGCTTTCTTT; CDR3: CASSVLGGTEAFF
J: TRBJ2-7; size: few; D: TRBD2; V: TRBV10-2; DNA: TGCGCCAGCTCCGGACTAGCGGCGGCCTACGAGCAGTACTTC; CDR3: CASSGLAAAYEQYF
J: TRBJ2-5; size: NA; D: NA; V: TRBV12-3/TRBV12-4; DNA: TGTGCCAGCAGTTCCGGACTAACCCCCAAAGAGTACTTC; CDR3: CASSSGLTPKEYF
J: TRBJ2-1; size: NA; D: NA; V: TRBV7-9; DNA: TGTGCCAGCAGCTTTTCGGGAGTGGTTAATGAGCAGTTCTTC; CDR3: CASSFSGVVNEQFF
J: TRBJ2-1; size: few; D: NA; V: TRBV7-8; DNA: TGTGCCAGCAGCGGGGCAGGGGTCTACAATGAGCAGTTCTTC; CDR3: CASSGAGVYNEQFF
J: TRBJ1-1; size: NA; D: NA; V: TRBV12-3/TRBV12-4; DNA: TGTGCCAGCAGTTTGGGACAAAGATACACTGAAGCTTTCTTT; CDR3: CASSLGQRYTEAFF
J: TRBJ1-5; size: many; D: TRBD1; V: TRBV20-1; DNA: TGCAGTGCTAGCCCGGACAGGGCGGATCAGCCCCAGCATTTT; CDR3: CSASPDRADQPQHF
J: TRBJ2-1; size: few; D: NA; V: TRBV7-2; DNA: TGTGCCAGCAGCTTAGTTCTAGTTGGAGATGAGCAGTTCTTC; CDR3: CASSLVLVGDEQFF
J: TRBJ2-1; size: few; D: TRBD2; V: TRBV29-1; DNA: TGCAGCGTACGGACTAGCGGGAATGGTGAGCAGTTCTTC; CDR3: CSVRTSGNGEQFF
J: TRBJ2-1; size: NA; D: NA; V: TRBV9; DNA: TGTGCCAGCAGCGTAGGTAGCGAGTACAATGAGGAGTTCTTC; CDR3: CASSVGSEYNEEFF
J: TRBJ2-3; size: few; D: NA; V: TRBV5-1; DNA: TGCGCCAGCAGCTTGGTGGGCCTCACAACAGATACGCAGTATTTT; CDR3: CASSLVGLTTDTQYF
J: TRBJ2-7; size: NA; D: TRBD2; V: TRBV6-2/TRBV6-3; DNA: TGTGCCAGCAGTTACGGGACTAGCGGGATCGAGCAGTACTTC; CDR3: CASSYGTSGIEQYF
J: TRBJ2-2; size: few; D: TRBD1; V: TRBV4-3; DNA: TGCGCCAGGCCGGGACAGGGTACCGGGGAGCTGTTTTTT; CDR3: CARPGQGTGELFF
J: TRBJ2-1; size: many; D: NA; V: TRBV20-1; DNA: TGCAGTGCTAGAAGCACTAGCTCCTACAATGAGCAGTTCTTC; CDR3: CSARSTSSYNEQFF
J: TRBJ2-7; size: NA; D: NA; V: TRBV11-2; DNA: TGTGCCAGCAGCTTAGATTTTCCGGGTTCCGAGCAGTACTTC; CDR3: CASSLDFPGSEQYF
J: TRBJ2-5; size: few; D: NA; V: TRBV20-1; DNA: TGCAGTGCTAGTAGCGGGACCCAGTACTTC; CDR3: CSASSGTQYF
J: TRBJ2-5; size: NA; D: NA; V: TRBV5-4; DNA: TGTGCCAGCAGCCCGTCCACGCAAGAGACCCAGTACTTC; CDR3: CASSPSTQETQYF
J: TRBJ2-2; size: few; D: TRBD1; V: TRBV18; DNA: TGTGCCAGCTCCCCAGGGACAGCCACCGGGGAGCTGTTTTTT; CDR3: CASSPGTATGELFF
J: TRBJ2-7; size: few; D: NA; V: TRBV10-3; DNA: TGTGCCATCGGGGACTCCAACTCCTACGAGCAGTACTTC; CDR3: CAIGDSNSYEQYF
J: TRBJ2-3; size: many; D: TRBD2; V: TRBV20-1; DNA: TGCAGTGCTAGTGCTACTAGCGGGGGTTCAGATACGCAGTATTTT; CDR3: CSASATSGGSDTQYF
J: TRBJ2-7; size: NA; D: NA; V: TRBV20-1; DNA: TGCAGTGCTTCTCTCCAACGGGAGTACCGCGAGCAGTACTTC; CDR3: CSASLQREYREQYF
J: TRBJ2-1; size: NA; D: TRBD1; V: TRBV11-1; DNA: TGTGCCAGCAGCCCCCCCGGGACAGGGGGCTTTTCCTACAATGAGCAGTTCTTC; CDR3: CASSPPGTGGFSYNEQFF
J: TRBJ2-1; size: NA; D: TRBD1; V: TRBV5-1; DNA: TGCGCCAGCAGCCGCACCCCGGGACAGGGTCACAATGAGCAGTTCTTC; CDR3: CASSRTPGQGHNEQFF
J: TRBJ2-3; size: NA; D: NA; V: TRBV21-1; DNA: TGTGCCAGCAGCACGAGCCTGCGGGGACCCAATGGAGCAGATACGCAGTATTTT; CDR3: CASSTSLRGPNGADTQYF
J: TRBJ2-7; size: few; D: NA; V: TRBV6-5; DNA: TGTGCCAGCAGTTACTCGGCTACCGGGGCCGGGGAGCAGTACTTC; CDR3: CASSYSATGAGEQYF
J: TRBJ1-5; size: few; D: NA; V: TRBV3-1; DNA: TGTGCCAGCAGCCAAGGGGTGACAGCTCCGAGCCCCCAGCATTTT; CDR3: CASSQGVTAPSPQHF
J: TRBJ2-2; size: NA; D: NA; V: TRBV12-3/TRBV12-4; DNA: TGTGCCAGCAGCATACAGGGCGGATTCACCGGGGAGCTGTTTTTT; CDR3: CASSIQGGFTGELFF
J: TRBJ2-1; size: NA; D: TRBD2; V: TRBV7-8; DNA: TGTGCCAGCAGCTTAGTTCGTCTAGCGGGTGCCAATGAGCAGTTCTTC; CDR3: CASSLVRLAGANEQFF
J: TRBJ2-3; size: NA; D: TRBD2; V: TRBV5-1; DNA: TGCGCCAGCAGCTTGGGACTAGCGGGAGGGTCGTGGAGCACAGATACGCAGTATTTT; CDR3: CASSLGLAGGSWSTDTQYF
J: TRBJ1-1; size: few; D: NA; V: TRBV7-9; DNA: TGTGCCAGCATCCCCACGGCAGGAGGGACTGAAGCTTTCTTT; CDR3: CASIPTAGGTEAFF
J: TRBJ2-1; size: NA; D: TRBD2; V: TRBV10-2; DNA: TGCGCCAGCAGAACCCCTAGCGGGAGTACCTACAATGAGCAGTTCTTC; CDR3: CASRTPSGSTYNEQFF
J: TRBJ2-2; size: NA; D: TRBD1; V: TRBV6-2/TRBV6-3; DNA: TGTGCCAGCAGTTGGACAGGGGTGGACACCGGGGAGCTGTTTTTT; CDR3: CASSWTGVDTGELFF
J: TRBJ2-3; size: NA; D: NA; V: TRBV7-3; DNA: TGTGCCAGCAGCGGACCTGGAGATACGCAGTATTTT; CDR3: CASSGPGDTQYF
J: TRBJ2-4; size: few; D: NA; V: TRBV20-1; DNA: TGCAGTGCTAGAGGGGTCAAAAACATTCAGTACTTC; CDR3: CSARGVKNIQYF
J: TRBJ1-5; size: few; D: NA; V: TRBV7-6; DNA: TGTGCCAGCAGCTTAGCTGAGGGGAATCAGCCCCAGCATTTT; CDR3: CASSLAEGNQPQHF
J: TRBJ2-5; size: NA; D: NA; V: TRBV11-2; DNA: TGTGCCAGCAGCTTAGGCCTGGGGGTAGATGGGGAGACCCAGTACTTC; CDR3: CASSLGLGVDGETQYF
J: TRBJ2-2; size: NA; D: TRBD1; V: TRBV7-2; DNA: TGTGCCAGCAGCTTAGATTACAGGGGGAACACCGGGGAGCTGTTTTTT; CDR3: CASSLDYRGNTGELFF
J: TRBJ2-5; size: NA; D: NA; V: TRBV5-1; DNA: TGCGCCAGCAGCTTGGCTAAGGGCCAAGAGACCCAGTACTTC; CDR3: CASSLAKGQETQYF
J: TRBJ2-7; size: NA; D: NA; V: TRBV21-1; DNA: TGTGCCAGCAGCGCTCTCCATTGGGGGCACGAGCAGTACTTC; CDR3: CASSALHWGHEQYF
J: TRBJ2-3; size: NA; D: NA; V: TRBV7-2; DNA: TGTGCCAGCAGGTCGGACTTAGATACGCAGTATTTT; CDR3: CASRSDLDTQYF
J: TRBJ1-2; size: NA; D: TRBD1; V: TRBV9; DNA: TGTGCCAGCAGCGTGCGGGACAGTGGTAGAGGGTATGGCTACACCTTC; CDR3: CASSVRDSGRGYGYTF
J: TRBJ2-3; size: few; D: NA; V: TRBV21-1; DNA: TGTGCCAGCACCAAACCCCTAGCGGTTTGCACAGATACGCAGTATTTT; CDR3: CASTKPLAVCTDTQYF
J: TRBJ2-3; size: few; D: NA; V: TRBV11-1; DNA: TGTGCCAGCAGCTTAGCGGAGGGTCCCGGGATGGGCACAGATACGCAGTATTTT; CDR3: CASSLAEGPGMGTDTQYF
J: TRBJ1-5; size: NA; D: NA; V: TRBV7-8; DNA: TGTGCCAGCAGTTCCGCGTTGGGGACCCAGCATTTT; CDR3: CASSSALGTQHF
J: TRBJ1-6; size: NA; D: NA; V: TRBV4-1; DNA: TGCGCCAGCAGCCAAGAGAGCTCCTATAATTCACCCCTCCACTTT; CDR3: CASSQESSYNSPLHF
J: TRBJ2-2; size: few; D: NA; V: TRBV5-1; DNA: TGCGCCAGCAGCCTCTCAGGGACGGTGAACACCGGGGAGCTGTTTTTT; CDR3: CASSLSGTVNTGELFF
J: TRBJ2-5; size: once; D: TRBD1; V: TRBV18; DNA: TGTGCCAGCTCACCACGTAATCGGTCAGGGGGACAAGAGACCCAGTACTTC; CDR3: CASSPRNRSGGQETQYF
J: TRBJ2-3; size: few; D: NA; V: TRBV7-3; DNA: TGTGCCAGCAGCTTAATGTCGCGAGTGACAGATACGCAGTATTTT; CDR3: CASSLMSRVTDTQYF